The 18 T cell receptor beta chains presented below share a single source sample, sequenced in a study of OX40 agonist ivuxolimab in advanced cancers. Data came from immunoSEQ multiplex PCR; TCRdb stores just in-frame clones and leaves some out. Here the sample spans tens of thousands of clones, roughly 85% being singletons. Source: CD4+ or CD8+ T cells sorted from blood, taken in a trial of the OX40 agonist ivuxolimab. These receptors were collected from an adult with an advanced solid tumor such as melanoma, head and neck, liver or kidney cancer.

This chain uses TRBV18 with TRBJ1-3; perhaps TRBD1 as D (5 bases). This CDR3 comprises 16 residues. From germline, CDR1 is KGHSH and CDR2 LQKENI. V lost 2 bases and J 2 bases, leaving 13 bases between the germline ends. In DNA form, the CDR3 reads TGTGCCAGCTCACCATTATTGGGGCACCCTGGAAACACCATATATTTT. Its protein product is CASSPLLGHPGNTIYF. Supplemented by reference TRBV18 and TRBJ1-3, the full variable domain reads NAGVMQNPRHLVRRRGQEARLRCSPMKGHSHVYWYRQLPEEGLKFMVYLQKENIIDESGMPKERFSAEFPKEGPSILRIQQVVRGDSAAYFCASSPLLGHPGNTIYFGEGSWLTVV.

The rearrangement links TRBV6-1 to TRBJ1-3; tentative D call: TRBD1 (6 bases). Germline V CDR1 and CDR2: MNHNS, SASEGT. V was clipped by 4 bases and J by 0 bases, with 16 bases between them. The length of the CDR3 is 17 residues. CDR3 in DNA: TGTGCCAGCAGTGGGGGGCTCTCTCTCATCTCTGGAAACACCATATATTTT. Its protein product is CASSGGLSLISGNTIYF.

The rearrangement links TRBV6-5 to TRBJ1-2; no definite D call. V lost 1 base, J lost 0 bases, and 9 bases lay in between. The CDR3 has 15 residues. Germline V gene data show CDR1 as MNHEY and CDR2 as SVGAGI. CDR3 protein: CASSYWIRANYGYTF. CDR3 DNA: TGTGCCAGCAGTTACTGGATCAGAGCTAACTATGGCTACACCTTC.

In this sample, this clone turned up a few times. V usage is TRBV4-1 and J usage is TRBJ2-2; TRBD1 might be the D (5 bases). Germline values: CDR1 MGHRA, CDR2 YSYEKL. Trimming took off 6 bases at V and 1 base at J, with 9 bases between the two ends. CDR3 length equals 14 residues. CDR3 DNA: TGCGCCAGCAGGCAGGGCTTGAACACCGGGGAGCTGTTTTTT. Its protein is CASRQGLNTGELFF.

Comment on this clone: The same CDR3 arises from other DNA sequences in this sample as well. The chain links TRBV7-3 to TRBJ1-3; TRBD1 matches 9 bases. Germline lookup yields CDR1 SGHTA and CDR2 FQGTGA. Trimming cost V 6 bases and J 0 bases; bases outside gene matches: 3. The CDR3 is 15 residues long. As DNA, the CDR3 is TGTGCCAGCAGTTTGACAGGGGGCTCTGGAAACACCATATATTTT. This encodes CASSLTGGSGNTIYF.

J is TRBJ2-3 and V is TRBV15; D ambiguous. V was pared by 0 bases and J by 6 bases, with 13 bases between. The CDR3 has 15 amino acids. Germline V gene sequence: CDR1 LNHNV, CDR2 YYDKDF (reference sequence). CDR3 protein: CATSRDLQPFDTQYF. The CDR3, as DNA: TGTGCCACCAGCAGAGATCTGCAGCCATTTGATACGCAGTATTTT.

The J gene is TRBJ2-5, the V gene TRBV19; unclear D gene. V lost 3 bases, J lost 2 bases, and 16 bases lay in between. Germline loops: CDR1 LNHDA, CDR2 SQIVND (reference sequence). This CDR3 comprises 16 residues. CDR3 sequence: CASSMLGPYSQETQYF. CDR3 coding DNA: TGTGCCAGTAGTATGTTAGGACCTTACAGTCAAGAGACCCAGTACTTC.

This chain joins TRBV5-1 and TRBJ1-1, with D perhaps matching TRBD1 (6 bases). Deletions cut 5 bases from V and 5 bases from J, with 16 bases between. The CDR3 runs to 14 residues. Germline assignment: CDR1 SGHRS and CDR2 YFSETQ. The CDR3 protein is CASRVGAPVTEAFF. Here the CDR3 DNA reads TGCGCCAGCAGGGTGGGGGCCCCCGTTACTGAAGCTTTCTTT. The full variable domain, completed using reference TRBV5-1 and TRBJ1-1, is KAGVTQTPRYLIKTRGQQVTLSCSPISGHRSVSWYQQTPGQGLQFLFEYFSETQRNKGNFPGRFSGRQFSNSRSEMNVSTLELGDSALYLCASRVGAPVTEAFFGQGTRLTVV.

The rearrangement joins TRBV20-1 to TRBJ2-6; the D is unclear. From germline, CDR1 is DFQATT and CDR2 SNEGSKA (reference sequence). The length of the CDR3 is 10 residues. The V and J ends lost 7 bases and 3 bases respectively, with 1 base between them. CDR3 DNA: TGCAGTGTTGGGGCCAACGTCCTGACTTTC. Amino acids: CSVGANVLTF.

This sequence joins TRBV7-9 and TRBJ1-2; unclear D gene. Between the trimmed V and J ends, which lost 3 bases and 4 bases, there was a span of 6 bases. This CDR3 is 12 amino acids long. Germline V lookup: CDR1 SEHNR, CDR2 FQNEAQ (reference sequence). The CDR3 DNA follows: TGTGCCAGCAGCTTCGTCAGCTATGGCTACACCTTC. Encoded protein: CASSFVSYGYTF.

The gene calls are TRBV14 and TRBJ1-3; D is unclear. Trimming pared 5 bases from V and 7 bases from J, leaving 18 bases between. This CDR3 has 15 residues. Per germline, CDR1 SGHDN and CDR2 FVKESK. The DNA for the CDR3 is TGTGCCAGCAGCGATCGGGCCGGCCTTGGGAACACCATATATTTT. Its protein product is CASSDRAGLGNTIYF.

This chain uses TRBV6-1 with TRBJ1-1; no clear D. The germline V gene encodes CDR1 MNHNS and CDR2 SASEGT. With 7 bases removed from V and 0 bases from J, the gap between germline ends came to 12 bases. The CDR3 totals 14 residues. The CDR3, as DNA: TGTGCCAGCATTCGTGATGGGGTGAACACTGAAGCTTTCTTT. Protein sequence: CASIRDGVNTEAFF.

The CDR3 sequence: CASSPSRTDTQYF. DNA for the CDR3: TGTGCCAGCAGCCCCTCTCGCACAGATACGCAGTATTTT. The V gene is TRBV7-2, the J gene TRBJ2-3; D ambiguous. This CDR3 spans 13 amino acids. CDR1 and CDR2 from the germline V gene are SGHTA and FQGNSA. The germline V and J ends were trimmed by 5 bases and 1 base, with 7 bases remaining between them. Full variable domain (outside the CDR3, taken from reference TRBV7-2 and TRBJ2-3): GAGVSQSPSNKVTEKGKDVELRCDPISGHTALYWYRQSLGQGLEFLIYFQGNSAPDKSGLPSDRFSAERTGGSVSTLTIQRTQQEDSAVYLCASSPSRTDTQYFGPGTRLTVL.

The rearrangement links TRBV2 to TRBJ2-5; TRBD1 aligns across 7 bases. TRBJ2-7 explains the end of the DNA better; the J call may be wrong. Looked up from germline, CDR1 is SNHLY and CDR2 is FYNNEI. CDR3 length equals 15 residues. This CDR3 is CASSEPRGNNYEQYF. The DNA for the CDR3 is TGTGCCAGCAGTGAGCCCAGGGGGAATAACTACGAGCAGTACTTC.

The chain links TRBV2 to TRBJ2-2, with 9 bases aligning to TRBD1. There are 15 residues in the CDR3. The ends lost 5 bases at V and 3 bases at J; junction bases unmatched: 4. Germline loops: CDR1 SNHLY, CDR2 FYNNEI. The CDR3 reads CASSYGQGYTGELFF. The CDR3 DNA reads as TGTGCCAGCAGTTACGGACAGGGGTACACCGGGGAGCTGTTTTTT.

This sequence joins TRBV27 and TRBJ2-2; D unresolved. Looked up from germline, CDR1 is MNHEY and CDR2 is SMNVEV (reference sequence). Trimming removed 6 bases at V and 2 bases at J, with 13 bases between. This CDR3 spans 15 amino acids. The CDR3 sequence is CASSINGRNTGELFF. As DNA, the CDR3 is TGTGCCAGCAGCATAAACGGCAGAAACACCGGGGAGCTGTTTTTT.

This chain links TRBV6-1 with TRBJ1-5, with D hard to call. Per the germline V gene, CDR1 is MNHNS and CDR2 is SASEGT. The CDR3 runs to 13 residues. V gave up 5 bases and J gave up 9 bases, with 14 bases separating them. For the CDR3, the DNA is TGTGCCAGCAGTACGGCCGGGTCGTCGCCCCAGCATTTT. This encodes CASSTAGSSPQHF.

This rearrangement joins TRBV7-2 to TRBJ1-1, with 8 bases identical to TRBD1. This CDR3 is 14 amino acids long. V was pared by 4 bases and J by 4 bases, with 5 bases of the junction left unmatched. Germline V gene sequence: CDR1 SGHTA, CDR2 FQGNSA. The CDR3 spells CASSWNTGGTEAFF. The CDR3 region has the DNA TGTGCCAGCAGCTGGAACACAGGGGGCACTGAAGCTTTCTTT.